The 26 T cell receptor beta chains below all came from one sample that was sequenced in a study of post-analysis software for immune sequencing data. Libraries were made from TCR beta cDNA, and they carried unique molecular identifiers. MiXCR, applied by TCRdb to the PCR reads, yields one record per CDR3 protein. This table holds hundreds of thousands of distinct CDR3 sequences, around 40% found once. The antigens of these receptors remain unknown. Study-wide points: Compared with controls, patients had more of five TRBV segments, including TRBV5-6, TRBV5-1 and TRBV20-1.

Sequenced sample: blood. The source is a girl aged 5-17 years with multiple sclerosis.

A note on this clonotype: One end of the junction is discordant with germline, which a read error may explain. The CDR3 coding sequence is TGTGCCGGCAGCAGTAGGACAGGGGGCTACAATGAGCAGTTCTTC. Translating gives CAGSSRTGGYNEQFF. The V and J genes are TRBV12-3 or TRBV12-4 and TRBJ2-1; 10 bases are shared with TRBD1. The CDR3 totals 15 residues.

J is TRBJ2-6 and V is TRBV9; weak D call: TRBD1 (5 bases). Germline assignment: CDR1 SGDLS and CDR2 YYNGEE. This CDR3 is 18 amino acids long. Trimming left V 0 bases short and J 0 bases short, with 13 bases between. This CDR3 reads CASSVAGNRGSGANVLTF. The DNA for the CDR3 is TGTGCCAGCAGCGTAGCTGGCAATAGGGGCTCTGGGGCCAACGTCCTGACTTTC.

This clonotype has just a few counts. The chain joins TRBV27 to TRBJ1-6; D uncertain. Trimming stripped 5 bases from V and 7 bases from J, with 12 bases between. The length of the CDR3 is 14 residues. CDR1 and CDR2 (germline): MNHEY, SMNVEV (reference sequence). The CDR3 region is CASSLKNLNSPLHF. DNA of the CDR3: TGTGCCAGCAGTCTGAAGAACCTGAATTCACCCCTCCACTTT.

This chain connects TRBV5-1 to TRBJ1-1; no reliable D call. Germline V CDR1 and CDR2: SGHRS, YFSETQ. The V end lost 0 bases, the J end lost 6 bases, and 3 bases lay between the germline ends. The CDR3 covers 11 residues. As DNA, the CDR3 is TGCGCCAGCAGCTTGGACGCTGAAGCTTTCTTT. Translating gives CASSLDAEAFF.

This clonotype has only a few counts. The CDR3 sequence is CASSLRDSFGTSGEYYEQYF. The CDR3 DNA is TGTGCCAGCAGCCTACGGGACAGCTTCGGGACTAGCGGCGAGTACTACGAGCAGTACTTC. The genes are TRBV7-2 and TRBJ2-7; 11 bases align to TRBD2. This CDR3 is 20 amino acids long. After removal of 5 bases from V and 3 bases from J, the junction contained 21 bases not matched to a gene. Looked up from germline, CDR1 is SGHTA and CDR2 is FQGNSA.

This chain connects TRBV14 to TRBJ2-1, with 8 bases that match TRBD2. CDR1 SGHDN and CDR2 FVKESK come from the germline V gene. CDR3 length: 16 residues. The ends lost 2 bases at V and 5 bases at J; junction bases unmatched: 8. In DNA form, the CDR3 reads TGTGCCAGCAGCCAAAAACAGGCGGGAGGTCACAATGAGCAGTTCTTC. As protein: CASSQKQAGGHNEQFF.

Worth noting for this clonotype: With a much larger clone just one base away, this may be a read error. The rearrangement joins TRBV27 to TRBJ2-7; possibly TRBD1 for D (6 bases). V was pared by 3 bases and J by 3 bases, with 9 bases between. CDR1 is MNHEY and CDR2 is SMNVEV in the germline V gene (reference sequence). This CDR3 region has 13 residues. The CDR3 coding sequence is TGTGCCAGCAGTTTTGGCAGGGGCTACGAGCAGTACGTC. This encodes CASSFGRGYEQYV.

V and J are TRBV28 and TRBJ2-7; TRBD2 might be the D (5 bases). In germline, CDR1 is MDHEN, CDR2 SYDVKM. Trimming removed 6 bases from V and 3 bases from J, with 15 bases in between. The CDR3 has 14 amino acids. CDR3 coding DNA: TGTGCCAGCAGCCCGCCGGGGTTGGTCTACGAGCAGTACTTC. It translates to CASSPPGLVYEQYF.

The V call is TRBV7-9, the J call TRBJ1-1, with 10 positions matching TRBD1. Germline V gene data show CDR1 as SEHNR and CDR2 as FQNEAQ (reference sequence). This CDR3 has 16 residues. Trimming at V came to 5 bases and at J to 0 bases, leaving 6 bases not matched to a gene. CDR3 region: CASSRDRGFMNTEAFF. The CDR3 DNA reads as TGTGCCAGCAGCCGGGACAGGGGTTTCATGAACACTGAAGCTTTCTTT. Full variable domain (rest looked up from reference TRBV7-9 and TRBJ1-1): DTGVSQNPRHKITKRGQNVTFRCDPISEHNRLYWYRQTLGQGPEFLTYFQNEAQLEKSRLLSDRFSAERPKGSFSTLEIQRTEQGDSAMYLCASSRDRGFMNTEAFFGQGTRLTVV.

The chain recombines TRBV12-5 with TRBJ2-1, with 10 bases aligning to TRBD2. The CDR3 contains 17 residues. V gave up 0 bases and J gave up 6 bases; unmatched junction bases: 8. CDR1 and CDR2 (germline): LGHNT, FRNRAP. CDR3 residues: CASGLVQASGRGNEQFF. The CDR3 DNA sequence: TGTGCTAGTGGTTTGGTACAGGCTAGCGGGAGAGGCAATGAGCAGTTCTTC.

The J gene is TRBJ2-1, the V gene TRBV20-1; possibly TRBD2 for D (5 bases). This CDR3 is built from 14 residues. The germline gives CDR1 DFQATT, CDR2 SNEGSKA (reference sequence). V was shortened by 0 bases and J by 5 bases, with 11 bases between the two germline ends. CDR3 region: CSARDMGEDNEQFF. CDR3 nucleotides: TGCAGTGCTAGAGATATGGGAGAGGACAATGAGCAGTTCTTC.

This clonotype has more than one count but fewer than ten. The chain has TRBV20-1 and TRBJ2-7; TRBD2 matches at 8 bases. The J segment lost 4 bases and the V segment lost 2 bases, leaving 7 bases of the junction unmatched. The CDR3 totals 14 residues. Germline V gene lookup returns CDR1 DFQATT and CDR2 SNEGSKA (reference sequence). For the CDR3, the DNA is TGCAGTGCTAGATGGGTCCAGCGGGAGTACGAGCAGTACTTC. This encodes CSARWVQREYEQYF.

This chain uses TRBV10-3 with TRBJ2-7, with 8 bases matching TRBD1. There are 15 residues in the CDR3. CDR1 is ENHRY, CDR2 SYGVKD, per germline. The J segment lost 4 bases and the V segment lost 0 bases, leaving 5 bases of the junction unmatched. CDR3 loop: CAISESGQGGYEQYF. DNA of the CDR3: TGTGCCATCAGTGAGTCCGGACAGGGTGGATACGAGCAGTACTTC.

V usage is TRBV5-1 and J usage is TRBJ1-1; D not resolved. Trimming took 1 base from V and 4 from J, leaving 8 bases between them. The CDR3 sequence is 13 residues long. The germline gives CDR1 SGHRS, CDR2 YFSETQ. Here the CDR3 reads CASSLYGVTEAFF. The CDR3 DNA reads as TGCGCCAGCAGCTTGTATGGGGTCACTGAAGCTTTCTTT.

J is TRBJ2-6 and V is TRBV11-1, with a tentative D call TRBD1 (6 bases). V lost 1 base, J lost 2 bases, and 6 bases lay in between. Germline values: CDR1 SGHAT, CDR2 FQDESV (reference sequence). This CDR3 contains 15 residues. CDR3 DNA sequence: TGTGCCAGCAGCTTAGACAGGGCTGGGGCCAACGTCCTGACTTTC. This translates into CASSLDRAGANVLTF.

This clonotype was detected only a few times. The chain uses TRBV29-1 and TRBJ2-1, with D perhaps being TRBD1 or TRBD2 (5 bases each). The V end lost 7 bases, the J end lost 2 bases, and 12 bases lay between the germline ends. CDR1 is SQVTM and CDR2 is ANQGSEA in the germline V gene. The CDR3 length is 13 residues. The CDR3, as DNA: TGCAGCGCAGAGAGGGGAGCCTACAATGAGCAGTTCTTC. Translating gives CSAERGAYNEQFF.

This clonotype was observed a few times. The CDR3 DNA reads TGCGCCAGCAGCCGTTCAGGGGTCAGGGGGAGCAATCAGCCCCAGCATTTT. Translation gives CASSRSGVRGSNQPQHF. The V gene is TRBV4-1, the J gene TRBJ1-5; 7 bases agree with TRBD1. Germline CDR1 is MGHRA and CDR2 is YSYEKL. V lost 4 bases and J lost 1; bases outside the gene matches: 10. There are 17 residues in the CDR3.

J is TRBJ2-5 and V is TRBV20-1; either TRBD1 or TRBD2 may supply D (5 bases each). Between the trimmed V and J ends, which lost 2 bases and 0 bases, there was a span of 16 bases. The germline gives CDR1 DFQATT, CDR2 SNEGSKA (reference sequence). The CDR3 contains 16 residues. The chain's CDR3 is CSARRGATRYQETQYF. The CDR3 nucleotides read TGCAGTGCTAGAAGGGGAGCTACGAGGTACCAAGAGACCCAGTACTTC.

The chain joins TRBV29-1 to TRBJ1-1, with D unresolved. CDR3 length: 13 residues. Trimming left V 6 bases short and J 1 base short, with 12 bases between. Germline V gives CDR1 SQVTM, CDR2 ANQGSEA. The CDR3 coding sequence is TGCAGCGTCCGACGGCCGAAGAACACTGAAGCTTTCTTT. This translates into CSVRRPKNTEAFF.

This clonotype showed up just a few times. The gene calls are TRBV6-5 and TRBJ1-1; 8 bases agree with TRBD1. Germline CDR1 MNHEY, CDR2 SVGAGI. The CDR3 spans 17 residues. Trimming cost V 0 bases and J 6 bases; bases outside gene matches: 12. Here the CDR3 reads CASSYSGQVPIWSEAFF. CDR3 sequence (DNA): TGTGCCAGCAGTTACTCGGGACAGGTCCCCATTTGGTCTGAAGCTTTCTTT.

V is TRBV29-1 and J is TRBJ1-2; D unclear. Germline values: CDR1 SQVTM, CDR2 ANQGSEA. The CDR3 runs 16 residues. Trimming took 0 bases from V and 8 from J, leaving 22 bases between them. This CDR3 is CSVEEPGWPGIGGYTF. In nucleotides, the CDR3 is TGCAGCGTTGAAGAGCCGGGTTGGCCAGGAATAGGGGGCTACACCTTC. The full variable domain, with the rest looked up from reference TRBV29-1 and TRBJ1-2, is SAVISQKPSRDICQRGTSLTIQCQVDSQVTMMFWYRQQPGQSLTLIATANQGSEATYESGFVIDKFPISRPNLTFSTLTVSNMSPEDSSIYLCSVEEPGWPGIGGYTFGSGTRLTVV.

J is TRBJ1-2 and V is TRBV27; D perhaps matches TRBD1 (6 bases). The CDR3 runs to 15 residues. The germline gives CDR1 MNHEY, CDR2 SMNVEV (reference sequence). V lost 4 bases and J 4 bases, leaving 16 bases between the germline ends. CDR3 amino acids: CASSSRTALFYGYTF. The CDR3 region has the DNA TGTGCCAGCAGTTCCAGGACAGCCCTGTTCTATGGCTACACCTTC.

The chain employs TRBV15 and TRBJ2-5, with 7 bases identical to TRBD1. Germline V gives CDR1 LNHNV, CDR2 YYDKDF (reference sequence). The CDR3 sequence is 16 residues long. V gave up 3 bases and J gave up 6 bases; unmatched junction bases: 13. In nucleotides, the CDR3 is TGTGCCACCAGCAGGAACAGGGGAAACGGTGGAAAGACCCAGTACTTC. This encodes CATSRNRGNGGKTQYF.

This clonotype was seen a handful of times. The chain combines TRBV7-2 with TRBJ2-1; 10 bases are shared with TRBD2. The germline V gene encodes CDR1 SGHTA and CDR2 FQGNSA. The CDR3 runs to 18 residues. The ends lost 5 bases at V and 0 bases at J; junction bases unmatched: 10. Here the CDR3 DNA reads TGTGCCAGCAGCCCCCTTCGTAGCGGGGGGAGCTCCTACAATGAGCAGTTCTTC. Translating it yields CASSPLRSGGSSYNEQFF. The variable domain in full, with the rest retrieved from reference TRBV7-2 and TRBJ2-1, is GAGVSQSPSNKVTEKGKDVELRCDPISGHTALYWYRQSLGQGLEFLIYFQGNSAPDKSGLPSDRFSAERTGGSVSTLTIQRTQQEDSAVYLCASSPLRSGGSSYNEQFFGPGTRLTVL.

This chain uses TRBV5-1 with TRBJ2-4; D is undetermined. V lost 0 bases and J lost 1, with 5 bases in between. The length of the CDR3 is 14 residues. The V gene's germline CDR1 is SGHRS and CDR2 YFSETQ. The CDR3 reads CASSLGDAKNIQYF. The CDR3 coding sequence is TGCGCCAGCAGCTTGGGGGATGCCAAAAACATTCAGTACTTC.

This clonotype was detected a few times. The chain is built from TRBV7-2 and TRBJ2-1, with D perhaps assigned TRBD1 or TRBD2 (5 bases each). V lost 0 bases and J lost 3, with 12 bases in between. The germline gives CDR1 SGHTA, CDR2 FQGNSA. CDR3 length equals 16 residues. The CDR3 spells CASSLATGTDYNEQFF. The CDR3 nucleotides read TGTGCCAGCAGCTTAGCAACCGGGACGGACTACAATGAGCAGTTCTTC.